Here is one T cell receptor (beta chain) with its context. The sample is drawn from a study of blood T cell repertoires in COVID-19. The germline V gene has CDR1 SGHDT and CDR2 YYEEEE. V lost 4 bases to trimming and J lost 3 bases, with 20 bases between them. The CDR3 consists of 16 residues. Libraries were prepared by immunoSEQ multiplex PCR; TCRdb keeps only in-frame clonotypes and omits some of them. The sample lists 400,000 or so clones; 80% to 90% were seen once. The chain uses TRBV5-6 and TRBJ2-7, with a weak D call TRBD1 (5 bases). This receptor was identified in a middle-aged man in a cohort exposed to, infected with or recovered from COVID-19 (not recorded which). Material: PBMCs or T cells enriched from blood (not recorded which). The CDR3 nucleotides are TGTGCCAGCAGCGCGGCCACAGGAGTCGACCTCTACGAGCAGTACTTC. Its translation is CASSAATGVDLYEQYF.